This T cell receptor beta chain was identified during a study of tumor-infiltrating lymphocytes in primary liver carcinoma. Study summary: Surgical resection was used to treat these primary liver carcinoma patients.

This CDR3 contains 18 residues. Germline V gives CDR1 SGHDT, CDR2 YYEEEE. Extraction also yielded germline DNA, while blood RNA was obtained from unsorted whole blood. Sampling before surgery obtained about 3.9 milliliters of peripheral blood. Constant-region priming of roughly 0.45 ug total RNA yielded TCR beta cDNA. Three-round nested multiplex PCR performed with slightly modified ARM-PCR produced the TCR beta libraries. A C-beta reverse primer was combined with TRBV1-TRBV30 forward primers in the first two PCR rounds, and each round had 10 cycles. TCRdb recomputed calls from the multiplex PCR reads with MiXCR, one row per CDR3 protein. The profile shows about 200,000 distinct CDR3 sequences, roughly 61% of them singletons. Worth noting for this clonotype: Its antigen is unknown. Compared with germline, one end of the junction differs, possibly owing to a read error.

Study-wide results and caveats: Blood trailed tumors significantly in top-250-clone fraction (p = 0.039).

This chain joins TRBV5-6 and TRBJ2-1, with 8 bases that match TRBD2. Source material: peripheral blood. This sequence was found in a woman aged 55 to 70 with primary liver carcinoma and hepatitis B virus infection. The CDR3 loop reads CASSLYSPVTSEYNEQFF. The CDR3 DNA reads TGTGCCAGCAGCTTGTATAGTCCAGTGACTAGCGAGTACAATGAGCAGTTTTTC.